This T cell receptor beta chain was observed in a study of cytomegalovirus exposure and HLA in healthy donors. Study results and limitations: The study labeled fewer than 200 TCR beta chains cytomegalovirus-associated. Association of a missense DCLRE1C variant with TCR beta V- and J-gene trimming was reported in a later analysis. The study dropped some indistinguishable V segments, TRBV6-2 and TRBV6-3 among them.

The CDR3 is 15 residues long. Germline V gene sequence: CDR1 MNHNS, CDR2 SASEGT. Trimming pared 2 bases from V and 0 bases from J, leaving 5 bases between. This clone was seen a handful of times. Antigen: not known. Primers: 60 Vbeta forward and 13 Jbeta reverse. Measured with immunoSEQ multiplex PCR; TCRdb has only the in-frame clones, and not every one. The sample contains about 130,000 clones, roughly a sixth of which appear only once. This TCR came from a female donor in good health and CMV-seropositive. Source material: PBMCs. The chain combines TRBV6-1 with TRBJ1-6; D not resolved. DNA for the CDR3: TGTGCCAGCAGTGAACAGGACTCCTATAATTCACCCCTCCACTTT. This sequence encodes CASSEQDSYNSPLHF.